This T cell receptor (beta chain) is from a study of cytomegalovirus exposure and HLA in healthy donors. This clone has more than one count but fewer than ten. This CDR3 is built from 15 residues. CDR1 MNHEY and CDR2 SVGAGI come from the germline V gene. V dropped 4 bases and J dropped 5 bases, with 17 bases sitting between them. Primers: 60 Vbeta forward and 13 Jbeta reverse. The protocol was immunoSEQ multiplex PCR, while the TCRdb copy is restricted to in-frame clones and leaves out a portion. The table lists approximately 250,000 clones, roughly 78% of them singletons. The chain is built from TRBV6-5 and TRBJ2-5, with D tentatively TRBD2 (7 bases). Sequenced material: PBMCs. The receptor was isolated from a boy between 10 and 17 years old in good health and CMV-seronegative. In nucleotides, the CDR3 is TGTGCCAGCAGTTTTTCCGGGAGGAGGGGGGAGACCCAGTACTTC. Protein sequence: CASSFSGRRGETQYF.